A single TCR beta chain is shown here with its context. The data are from a study of blood T cell repertoires in COVID-19. As for the study in general: Acute-phase and convalescent COVID-19 samples originated in the United States, Italy and Spain. From T cells, B-cell-depleted T cells, or PBMCs came the material, which was cDNA or gDNA.

The method was immunoSEQ multiplex PCR; TCRdb's version includes in-frame clones alone and lacks a portion of them. The sample carries 30,000 to 35,000 clones, about four fifths recorded once. The source material was peripheral blood. The source is a man aged 50 or older with acute or convalescent COVID-19.

DNA of the CDR3: TGTGCCAGCAGCTTAACGGGGGGGCCAGCAGATACGCAGTATTTT. It specifies CASSLTGGPADTQYF. V usage is TRBV7-3 and J usage is TRBJ2-3, with a possible D match to TRBD2 (7 bases). Germline V lookup: CDR1 SGHTA, CDR2 FQGTGA. CDR3 length: 15 residues. Trimming stripped 0 bases from V and 4 bases from J, with 11 bases between.